This TCR beta chain was recovered during a study of blood T cell repertoires in COVID-19. About the research overall: Acute-phase and convalescent COVID-19 samples originated in the United States, Italy and Spain.

V trimming: 3 bases; J trimming: 0 bases; junction bases outside the gene matches: 5. The CDR3 spans 16 residues. Per the germline V gene, CDR1 is LGHDT and CDR2 is YNNKEL (reference sequence). As handled by the study authors: Amplifying reference gene primers gave estimates of nucleated cell counts. Generated by immunoSEQ multiplex PCR, the TCRdb table keeps only in-frame clones and is missing some. That table is the source of V, J and clone size, and D and trimming were worked out from the DNA. The sample includes tens of thousands of clones, around nine tenths of them seen just once. This TCR derives from a woman aged 80 or older with acute or convalescent COVID-19. The chain recombines TRBV3-1 (or the pseudogene TRBV3-2) with TRBJ2-7; TRBD2 agrees at 10 bases. The sequencing input was peripheral blood. The CDR3 region is CASSQATSGPSYEQYF. The CDR3 DNA sequence: TGTGCCAGCAGCCAGGCGACTAGCGGGCCCTCCTACGAGCAGTACTTC.